This T cell receptor (beta chain) appears in the sequencing data of a study of molecular identifiers for immune sequencing clone quantification. V gave up 5 bases and J gave up 0 bases, with 14 bases separating them. The CDR3 covers 16 residues. Germline V gene sequence: CDR1 LGHDT, CDR2 YNNKEL (reference sequence). Turning to this clonotype: The target antigen is unknown.

Study-wide results and caveats: Should identical TCR molecules share a barcode, the sizes of highly expanded clones could be underestimated.

TCRdb reprocessed the PCR reads via MiXCR and lists one record per CDR3 protein. The profile shows approximately 630,000 distinct CDR3 sequences, about 25% of them singletons. The sequence was obtained from a human donor in good health. Some libraries in this study had Jurkat cell RNA spiked in. Material for sequencing was naive CD8+ T cells from blood, with Jurkat cell RNA spiked in. Subset described: FACS-sorted CD8+CD4-CCR7+CD45RA+ naive T cells. The gene calls are TRBV3-1 and TRBJ1-3; tentatively, D is TRBD1 (6 bases). The CDR3 region is CASSSGEGHSGNTIYF. DNA of the CDR3: TGTGCCAGCAGCTCAGGGGAGGGTCACTCTGGAAACACCATATATTTT.